Presented here are 19 T cell receptor beta chains from one specimen sequenced in a study of cytomegalovirus exposure and HLA in healthy donors. PCR was performed using 60 Vbeta and 13 Jbeta primers. The assay was immunoSEQ multiplex PCR, and TCRdb's table has in-frame clones only and misses some. The sample holds about 230,000 clones, approximately 81% seen once. Sequenced input: PBMCs. These receptors originate from a girl aged 2 to 10 in good health and CMV-seronegative.

The rearrangement links TRBV29-1 to TRBJ1-2, with 8 bases aligning to TRBD1. Trimming at V came to 5 bases and at J to 4 bases, leaving 9 bases not matched to a gene. Germline CDR1 and CDR2: SQVTM and ANQGSEA. The CDR3 covers 14 residues. In DNA form, the CDR3 reads TGCAGCGTTCCCGACAGGGGTATAACCTATGGCTACACCTTC. This encodes CSVPDRGITYGYTF. Based on the CDR3 plus reference TRBV29-1 and TRBJ1-2, the full variable domain is SAVISQKPSRDICQRGTSLTIQCQVDSQVTMMFWYRQQPGQSLTLIATANQGSEATYESGFVIDKFPISRPNLTFSTLTVSNMSPEDSSIYLCSVPDRGITYGYTFGSGTRLTVV.

The chain couples TRBV19 to TRBJ2-2; TRBD2 aligns across 7 bases. This CDR3 is built from 14 residues. The germline gives CDR1 LNHDA, CDR2 SQIVND (reference sequence). After removal of 7 bases from V and 5 bases from J, the junction contained 7 bases not matched to a gene. DNA for the CDR3: TGTGCCAGTAATTTAGCGGGTGGTACCGGGGAGCTGTTTTTT. This sequence encodes CASNLAGGTGELFF.

V is TRBV5-6 and J is TRBJ1-2; D is undetermined. V lost 0 bases to trimming and J lost 6 bases, with 12 bases between them. Germline CDR1 SGHDT, CDR2 YYEEEE. The CDR3 extends over 14 amino acids. The CDR3 reads CASSLDGRYNGYTF. CDR3 bases: TGTGCCAGCAGCTTGGATGGCAGGTATAATGGCTACACCTTC.

With respect to this clone: Other DNA sequences from this sample encode an identical CDR3 as well. The gene calls are TRBV6-1 and TRBJ2-7, with 8 nucleotides matching TRBD2. Germline V gene sequence: CDR1 MNHNS, CDR2 SASEGT. The CDR3 loop spans 13 amino acids. The junction had 8 bases not matched to a gene; V was cut back by 11 bases and J by 2 bases. The CDR3, as DNA: TGTGCCGCACGGGAGGGAGTAACCTACGAGCAGTACTTC. Translating gives CAAREGVTYEQYF.

The rearrangement joins TRBV11-2 to TRBJ2-1; 14 bases are a match to TRBD2. The CDR3 runs 17 residues. Losses at the gene ends were 5 bases for V and 3 bases for J; bases not matched to a gene: 6. CDR1 and CDR2 (germline): SGHAT, FQNNGV. The CDR3 loop reads CASSLRLAGGLYNEQFF. The CDR3 DNA reads TGTGCCAGCAGCCTCAGACTAGCGGGGGGGCTCTACAATGAGCAGTTCTTC.

The table lists this clone with a count of one. V and J are TRBV5-8 and TRBJ2-7, with 7 nucleotides matching TRBD2. V trimming: 4 bases; J trimming: 2 bases; junction bases outside the gene matches: 6. From germline, CDR1 is SGHTS and CDR2 YDEGEE. The CDR3 spans 14 residues. The CDR3 loop is CASSDYREAYEQYF. CDR3 nucleotides: TGTGCCAGCAGCGATTACCGGGAGGCCTACGAGCAGTACTTC.

This clone appeared a few times. V is TRBV5-1 and J is TRBJ1-1; no reliable D call. Germline V gene lookup returns CDR1 SGHRS and CDR2 YFSETQ. V lost 0 bases to trimming and J lost 3 bases, with 6 bases between them. This CDR3 is built from 13 residues. The CDR3 region is CASSLDGHTEAFF. The DNA for the CDR3 is TGCGCCAGCAGCTTGGACGGTCACACTGAAGCTTTCTTT.

The chain uses TRBV11-2 and TRBJ1-2; 8 bases line up with TRBD1. The V segment lost 3 bases and the J segment 6 bases; nucleotides outside the gene matches: 6. The germline gives CDR1 SGHAT, CDR2 FQNNGV. CDR3 size: 14 residues. In DNA, the CDR3 is TGTGCCAGCAGCTTCCCGGACAGGGTCGATGGCTACACCTTC. Residues: CASSFPDRVDGYTF.

This chain uses TRBV19 with TRBJ2-7; TRBD2 agrees at 9 bases. This CDR3 region has 15 residues. Germline CDR1 LNHDA, CDR2 SQIVND (reference sequence). The ends lost 2 bases at V and 5 bases at J; junction bases unmatched: 7. The CDR3 sequence: CASSILREGRDEQYF. The CDR3, as DNA: TGTGCCAGTAGTATATTGCGGGAGGGCCGGGACGAGCAGTACTTC.

The rearrangement links TRBV27 to TRBJ2-5, with D perhaps TRBD2 (7 bases). Gene TRBJ2-7 matches the end of the DNA better, so the J call may be wrong. The CDR3 spans 19 residues. Germline values: CDR1 MNHEY, CDR2 SMNVEV (reference sequence). The CDR3 nucleotides read TGTGCCAGCAGGGCACCTAATGGGGGGGGCGACGGACATTCCTACGAGCAGTACTTC. Amino acid sequence: CASRAPNGGGDGHSYEQYF.

This sequence joins TRBV6-5 and TRBJ1-2; possible D gene TRBD1, 5 bases. Trimming removed 5 bases at V and 6 bases at J, with 13 bases between. This CDR3 comprises 13 residues. Germline values: CDR1 MNHEY, CDR2 SVGAGI. The CDR3 DNA follows: TGTGCCAGCAGTACCCGGGGGGGAGATGGCTACACCTTC. It codes for CASSTRGGDGYTF.

V and J are TRBV25-1 and TRBJ2-2; D call uncertain. The CDR3 extends over 12 amino acids. With 3 bases removed from V and 6 bases from J, the gap between germline ends came to 5 bases. CDR1 MGHDK and CDR2 SYGVNS come from the germline V gene. The CDR3 DNA reads as TGTGCCAGCAGTGATTCCGCCGGGGAGCTGTTTTTT. Translated, it gives CASSDSAGELFF.

The chain uses TRBV11-2 and TRBJ1-1; D is possibly TRBD1 (5 bases). Germline CDR1 is SGHAT and CDR2 is FQNNGV. Deletions cut 6 bases from V and 3 bases from J, with 8 bases between. CDR3 length equals 12 residues. CDR3 bases: TGTGCCAGCAGTGGGGGGTACACTGAAGCTTTCTTT. It codes for CASSGGYTEAFF.

The rearrangement uses TRBV2 and TRBJ2-5, with D possibly TRBD2 on 7 matching bases. Germline lookup yields CDR1 SNHLY and CDR2 FYNNEI. Trimming removed 7 bases at V and 5 bases at J, with 23 bases between. The CDR3 sequence is 16 residues long. The DNA of the CDR3 is TGTGCCAGCACCCTCGGGGGAGGGGGAGGAGGCGAGACCCAGTACTTC. It yields the protein CASTLGGGGGGETQYF.

This clone was found once. The chain uses TRBV6-1 and TRBJ2-7; TRBD1 matches 7 bases. J gave up 0 bases and V 7 bases, and 6 bases lay outside the gene matches. Germline assignment: CDR1 MNHNS and CDR2 SASEGT. CDR3 size: 14 residues. CDR3 nucleotide sequence: TGTGCCAGCAAGCCGGGACAGAGCTCCTACGAGCAGTACTTC. This sequence encodes CASKPGQSSYEQYF.

J is TRBJ2-3 and V is TRBV29-1; 7 positions agree with TRBD2. With 5 bases clipped from V and 2 bases from J, the junction kept 1 base outside the gene matches. Germline CDR1 SQVTM, CDR2 ANQGSEA. The CDR3 runs to 12 residues. DNA of the CDR3: TGCAGCGTTCGGGGGGACACAGATACGCAGTATTTT. Its translation: CSVRGDTDTQYF.

The chain is built from TRBV2 and TRBJ2-7; 8 nucleotides align to TRBD1. Germline V gives CDR1 SNHLY, CDR2 FYNNEI. The CDR3 spans 13 residues. V shed 2 bases and J 4 bases; nucleotides not matched to a gene: 1. CDR3 loop: CASSEQGAYEQYF. The DNA for the CDR3 is TGTGCCAGCAGTGAACAGGGGGCGTACGAGCAGTACTTC.

The chain joins TRBV5-6 to TRBJ1-2; no clear D gene. Germline V gene sequence: CDR1 SGHDT, CDR2 YYEEEE. The CDR3 totals 12 residues. Trimming left V 2 bases short and J 13 bases short, with 15 bases between. The CDR3 coding sequence is TGTGCCAGCAGCTTAGAGAGTCCGGGAGTCACCTTC. It specifies CASSLESPGVTF.

A remark on this clone: One junction end disagrees with the germline gene, perhaps due to a read error. This specimen includes other DNA sequences encoding the same CDR3. The chain joins TRBV4-1 to TRBJ2-2, with a tentative D call TRBD1 (6 bases). The germline V gene encodes CDR1 MGHRA and CDR2 YSYEKL. The CDR3 is 16 amino acids. The CDR3 DNA reads TGCGCCAGCAGCCAAGATCGGACCAGGGACACCGGAGAGCTGTTTTTT. Translated: CASSQDRTRDTGELFF.